The clone carrying this T cell receptor (beta chain) was seen ten or more times. This record belongs to a study of regulatory T cells in long-lasting Graves disease. Sequencing libraries for TCR beta were prepared with iRepertoire HTBI primers and Arm-PCR of CDR3 regions. MiXCR was run by TCRdb on the multiplex PCR reads, yielding one entry per CDR3 protein. The table includes 400,000 or so distinct CDR3 sequences, about 20% detected once. Time point indicated: persistent/refractory GD, antithyroid drugs over 5 years with positive TRAb. The TCR library was made from RNA extracted from PBMCs. Xi'an, China, was home to the endocrinology department that provided patients. This TCR was sampled from a female donor with Graves disease. The specimen comprised peripheral blood mononuclear cells (PBMCs), sampled when the disease was refractory, from a patient treated with antithyroid drugs.

CDR3 nucleotide sequence: TGTGCCAGCAGCTTATCCCCGCTAGTCTTTGGGGCCAACGTCCTGACTTTC. As protein: CASSLSPLVFGANVLTF. J is TRBJ2-6 and V is TRBV7-2; D is ambiguous. The CDR3 runs to 17 residues. Germline V lookup: CDR1 SGHTA, CDR2 FQGNSA. Deletions cut 2 bases from V and 3 bases from J, with 14 bases between.